The 6 T cell receptor beta chains below were found in one sample sequenced in a study of T cells expressing NK-cell markers. TCRdb re-called the 5' RACE reads and catalogs CDR3 proteins one per entry, DNA excluded. The listing contains about 430,000 distinct CDR3 sequences. Sequenced material: blood T cells: a sorted CD56 or NKG2C T cell subset, CD4+ or CD8+ T cells, or bulk PBMC T cells (not recorded which). The receptors were gathered from a woman between 50 and 59 years old in good health.

V gene TRBV7-8 combines with J gene TRBJ1-4. In germline, CDR1 is SGHVS, CDR2 FQNEAQ. The CDR3 consists of 15 residues. CDR3 sequence: CASSSGRVTNEKLFF.

This chain links TRBV4-2 with TRBJ2-1; TCRdb picks TRBD1, but there is no DNA to check that call. The CDR3 consists of 16 residues. Germline loops: CDR1 LGHNA, CDR2 YNFKEQ. Here the CDR3 reads CASGNLGRGSYNEQFF.

This sequence joins TRBV28 and TRBJ2-5; TCRdb names TRBD2, which stays unverified in the absence of DNA. The germline V gene encodes CDR1 MDHEN and CDR2 SYDVKM. This CDR3 has 12 residues. CDR3: CASSPLPGAQYF. Full variable domain (outside the CDR3, taken from reference TRBV28 and TRBJ2-5): DVKVTQSSRYLVKRTGEKVFLECVQDMDHENMFWYRQDPGLGLRLIYFSYDVKMKEKGDIPEGYSVSREKKERFSLILESASTNQTSMYLCASSPLPGAQYFGPGTRLLVL.

V and J are TRBV25-1 and TRBJ1-1. This CDR3 contains 13 residues. Germline V CDR1 and CDR2: MGHDK, SYGVNS. The CDR3 sequence: CASSEGGSLVAFF.

This rearrangement joins TRBV6-5 to TRBJ2-7; without DNA, the TCRdb call of TRBD1 cannot be checked. In germline, CDR1 is MNHEY, CDR2 SVGAGI. CDR3 size: 17 residues. The CDR3 here is CASSYSMAGGGSYEQYF.

The chain links TRBV5-1 to TRBJ2-1; TCRdb reports TRBD1, a call that lacks DNA to check it against. The germline CDR1 and CDR2 sequences are SGHRS and YFSETQ. The CDR3 extends over 15 amino acids. CDR3 residues: CASSQMTGGYNEQFF.